The 12 T cell receptor beta chains in this list originate from one sample, sequenced in a study of Ad26.COV2.S vaccination and SARS-CoV-2 variants. Profiling relied on immunoSEQ multiplex PCR, and the TCRdb table lists in-frame clones only, not all of them. The data show hundreds of thousands of clones, with about 89% seen just once and about 1.5% held by the top ten. Sample treatment: around 19 received Ad26.COV2.S at low or high dose, single or two shots; 5 received placebo; per-sample allocation not given. Repertoires come from day 63 after the first vaccine or placebo injection. This material consisted of peripheral blood, taken in a trial of Ad26.COV2.S vaccine versus placebo. The receptors originated from a person aged 18-60 years who received the Ad26.COV2.S COVID-19 vaccine or a placebo.

The genes are TRBV25-1 and TRBJ2-2, with D tentatively TRBD1 (6 bases). With 9 bases removed from V and 1 base from J, the gap between germline ends came to 12 bases. The CDR3 extends over 14 amino acids. From germline, CDR1 is MGHDK and CDR2 SYGVNS. CDR3 sequence (DNA): TGTGCCAGTCGCCGGGACATGAACACCGGGGAGCTGTTTTTT. Its protein product is CASRRDMNTGELFF.

The CDR3: CASSLGFPGLYEQYF. The CDR3 DNA follows: TGCGCCAGCAGCTTGGGGTTCCCAGGACTCTACGAGCAGTACTTC. This chain uses TRBV5-1 with TRBJ2-7; possible D gene TRBD2, 5 bases. The V end was cut by 0 bases, the J end by 3 bases, with 13 bases between. Germline V gene sequence: CDR1 SGHRS, CDR2 YFSETQ. This CDR3 has 15 amino acids.

This chain connects TRBV19 to TRBJ1-2; TRBD1 matches at 8 bases. Germline-derived CDR1 and CDR2 are LNHDA and SQIVND (reference sequence). The CDR3 totals 14 residues. The junction had 1 base not matched to a gene; V was cut back by 4 bases and J by 0 bases. CDR3 coding DNA: TGTGCCAGTAGTAGGACAGGGACTAACTATGGCTACACCTTC. Translated: CASSRTGTNYGYTF.

The rearrangement links TRBV6-5 to TRBJ1-3; D gene ambiguous. The V and J ends lost 5 bases and 0 bases respectively, with 8 bases between them. There are 14 residues in the CDR3. CDR1 and CDR2 (germline): MNHEY, SVGAGI. CDR3 bases: TGTGCCAGCAGTCTTGACTACTCTGGAAACACCATATATTTT. Translating gives CASSLDYSGNTIYF.

The chain couples TRBV2 to TRBJ2-2; D is perhaps TRBD1 (6 bases). CDR3 length: 14 amino acids. From germline, CDR1 is SNHLY and CDR2 FYNNEI. Trimming removed 10 bases from V and 7 bases from J, with 19 bases in between. As DNA, the CDR3 is TGTGCCACCCGGACAGTAACCCCTGACGGGGAGCTGTTTTTT. Its translation is CATRTVTPDGELFF.

In its sample, this clone was seen once. The chain uses TRBV13 and TRBJ1-3; D remains ambiguous. The V end lost 5 bases, the J end lost 4 bases, and 9 bases lay between the germline ends. Looked up from germline, CDR1 is PRHDT and CDR2 is FYEKMQ (reference sequence). This CDR3 spans 13 amino acids. The CDR3 region is CASSPEEGNTIYF. The CDR3 DNA reads TGTGCCAGCAGCCCCGAGGAGGGAAACACCATATATTTT.

As concerns this clone: Other DNA sequences in the same sample also yield this CDR3. V is TRBV28 and J is TRBJ2-7; the D is unclear. CDR1 is MDHEN and CDR2 is SYDVKM in the germline V gene. V lost 5 bases and J 0 bases, leaving 5 bases between the germline ends. CDR3 length equals 12 residues. DNA of the CDR3: TGTGCCAGCAGTCCGAGCTCCTACGAGCAGTACTTC. Translation: CASSPSSYEQYF.

The chain recombines TRBV24-1 with TRBJ2-1; 12 nucleotides match TRBD2. V lost 2 bases, J lost 7 bases, and 8 bases stayed unmatched. The CDR3 contains 17 residues. Per the germline V gene, CDR1 is KGHDR and CDR2 is SFDVKD. The CDR3 spells CATSDSLLAGGLNEQFF. In nucleotides, the CDR3 is TGTGCCACCAGTGATTCCCTGCTAGCGGGAGGGCTTAATGAGCAGTTCTTC.

This clone has a handful of counts. V usage is TRBV12-5 and J usage is TRBJ1-1; no clear D. The V end was cut by 5 bases, the J end by 11 bases, with 18 bases between. The germline V gene has CDR1 LGHNT and CDR2 FRNRAP. The CDR3 contains 13 residues. CDR3 protein: CASGPAGERRAFF. Written as DNA, the CDR3 is TGTGCTAGTGGTCCTGCCGGGGAGCGTAGGGCTTTCTTT. The full variable domain, rest sourced from reference TRBV12-5 and TRBJ1-1, is DARVTQTPRHKVTEMGQEVTMRCQPILGHNTVFWYRQTMMQGLELLAYFRNRAPLDDSGMPKDRFSAEMPDATLATLKIQPSEPRDSAVYFCASGPAGERRAFFGQGTRLTVV.

V gene TRBV6-5 combines with J gene TRBJ1-1; the D is unclear. Germline V gene sequence: CDR1 MNHEY, CDR2 SVGAGI. Trimming took 8 bases from V and 0 from J, leaving 16 bases between them. This CDR3 is built from 15 residues. CDR3 coding DNA: TGTGCCAGCGGGCTTACCGGACGGATGAACACTGAAGCTTTCTTT. Translation gives CASGLTGRMNTEAFF.

The chain is built from TRBV11-2 and TRBJ2-2; TRBD2 aligns across 7 bases. The V gene end was trimmed by 3 bases and the J gene end by 6 bases; junction bases not matched to a gene: 4. This CDR3 is 14 amino acids long. Germline V gene data show CDR1 as SGHAT and CDR2 as FQNNGV. The CDR3 loop reads CASSFQTSPGELFF. The CDR3, as DNA: TGTGCCAGCAGCTTCCAGACTAGCCCCGGGGAGCTGTTTTTT.

The rearrangement links TRBV30 to TRBJ2-7, with a weak D call TRBD1 (5 bases). Germline V CDR1 and CDR2: GTSNPN, SVGIG (reference sequence). With 0 bases removed from V and 11 bases from J, the gap between germline ends came to 11 bases. This CDR3 contains 11 residues. The CDR3 DNA is TGTGCCTGGAGTGTAGGGTGGGGCGAGTACTTC. It translates to CAWSVGWGEYF.